This TCR beta chain was captured by sequencing in a study of cytomegalovirus exposure and HLA in healthy donors. The length of the CDR3 is 17 residues. The V segment lost 0 bases and the J segment 7 bases; nucleotides outside the gene matches: 7. Germline CDR1 reads LNHDA; CDR2 reads SQIVND (reference sequence). Turning to this clone: Its cognate antigen is unknown.

At sampling all donors were nominally healthy, likely with unrecorded immune exposures. Study results and caveats: What was likely a sequencing artifact was a cluster of highly shared sequence variants. With DRB1 most and HLA-C fewest, TCR association rates differed between HLA loci in a later analysis.

PCR employed 60 Vbeta and 13 Jbeta primers. Here immunoSEQ multiplex PCR was the method, and the copy in TCRdb shows in-frame clones only, minus some. Its clone listing holds about 55,000 clones. The chain uses TRBV19 and TRBJ2-2, with 11 bases identical to TRBD2. The sample comprised PBMCs. This clonotype was obtained from a man aged 45-65 years in good health and CMV-seropositive. CDR3: CASSIDQLAGVSGELFF. The CDR3 DNA reads as TGTGCCAGTAGTATAGACCAACTAGCGGGGGTTAGCGGGGAGCTGTTTTTT.